This T cell receptor (beta chain) was found in a study of siplizumab effects on memory and regulatory T cells (dated by TCRdb to between 2019 and 2020). Study-wide context: The effect of the anti-CD2 antibody siplizumab on alloreactive T-cell subsets was examined in allogeneic mixed lymphocyte reactions constructed from human PBMCs. What the authors observed across the whole study: Siplizumab significantly lowered the cumulative frequency of alloreactive sequences that could be traced to unstimulated CD4+ memory T cells. In reactions with siplizumab, an average of approximately 69% of mappable alloreactive CD4+ clones were Treg-derived, compared with 25% to 30% in control reactions. Because sequences at frequencies below about 10^-5 were poorly captured, only a minor fraction of alloreactive clones could be mapped back to unstimulated subsets. About 75-96% of proliferating CD4+ or CD8+ clones could not be given a naive or memory phenotype. No functional confirmation was obtained for the suppressive function of proliferating Tregs from siplizumab cultures. Unstimulated naive T cells appeared more diverse than memory T cells, and naive cells seemed to contribute substantially to the alloresponse.

The library came from the immunoSEQ multiplex PCR assay. The deep sequencing platform assayed around 95,000 TCR templates per sample. Genomic DNA extracted from sorted T cells was used for TCRbeta CDR3 sequencing. On the study's bioinformatics: Clonal analysis of TCRbeta CDR3 data was done in the R programming language. Alloreactive CD4+ and CD8+ clones were identified by comparing unstimulated samples to CFSE-low samples taken after the reaction. By matching sequences to the repertoires of sorted unstimulated Treg and non-Treg cells, each alloreactive CD4+ clone was assigned a regulatory or non-regulatory origin. TCRdb limited this immuneACCESS table to in-frame rearrangements with V and J called. A share of clones is missing; checked studies link under half to unresolved V genes, and the rest is unexplained. The V and J calls and clone size are taken from that table; D and trimming were inferred from the DNA. This sample has approximately 97,000 clones in its table, and 80% to 95% of those were observed once. In total, the top ten clones hold about 1.1% of the sample.

This clone has only one observation. It lacks a known antigen. No base qualities exist here, and no much larger clone lies one base off it. The germline V gene encodes CDR1 SEHNR and CDR2 FQNEAQ (reference sequence). V and J lose 1 base and 7 bases, and a span of 17 bases separates them. Measured from the cysteine to the phenylalanine, the CDR3 is 16 residues long. Left in the record is the CDR3 DNA by itself, 48 bases read in frame from the first base. Sorted unstimulated T cells and proliferating T cells recovered from mixed lymphocyte reactions underwent TCRbeta CDR3 sequencing. Fresh whole blood from approximately ten HLA-typed healthy donors was used to isolate PBMCs.

This sequence originates from a human donor in good health. The sequence joins TRBV7-9 to TRBJ2-1, with a weak D call of TRBD2 (5 bases match). Sequenced input: CD4+ T cells sorted from blood. Read as DNA, the sequence is TGTGCCAGCAGCTTAGTTGTCGGCGCCGGCGGGAATGAGCAGTTCTTC. Its translation reads: CASSLVVGAGGNEQFF.